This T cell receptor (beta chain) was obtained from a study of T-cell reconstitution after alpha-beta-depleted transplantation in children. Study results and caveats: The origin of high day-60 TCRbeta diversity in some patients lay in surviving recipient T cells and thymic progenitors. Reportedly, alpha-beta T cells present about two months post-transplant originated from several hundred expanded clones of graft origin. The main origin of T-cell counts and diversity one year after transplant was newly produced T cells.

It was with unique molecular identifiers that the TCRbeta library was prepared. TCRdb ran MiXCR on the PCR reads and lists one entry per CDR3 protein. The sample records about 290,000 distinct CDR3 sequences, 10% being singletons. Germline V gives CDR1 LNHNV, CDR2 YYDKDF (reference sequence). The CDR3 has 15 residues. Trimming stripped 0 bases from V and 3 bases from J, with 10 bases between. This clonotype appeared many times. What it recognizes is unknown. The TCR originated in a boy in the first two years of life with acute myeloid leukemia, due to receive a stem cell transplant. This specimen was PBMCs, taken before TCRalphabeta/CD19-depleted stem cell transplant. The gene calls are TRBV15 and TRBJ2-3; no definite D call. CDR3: CATSRDLVGTDTQYF. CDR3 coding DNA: TGTGCCACCAGCAGAGATTTAGTCGGAACAGATACGCAGTATTTT.